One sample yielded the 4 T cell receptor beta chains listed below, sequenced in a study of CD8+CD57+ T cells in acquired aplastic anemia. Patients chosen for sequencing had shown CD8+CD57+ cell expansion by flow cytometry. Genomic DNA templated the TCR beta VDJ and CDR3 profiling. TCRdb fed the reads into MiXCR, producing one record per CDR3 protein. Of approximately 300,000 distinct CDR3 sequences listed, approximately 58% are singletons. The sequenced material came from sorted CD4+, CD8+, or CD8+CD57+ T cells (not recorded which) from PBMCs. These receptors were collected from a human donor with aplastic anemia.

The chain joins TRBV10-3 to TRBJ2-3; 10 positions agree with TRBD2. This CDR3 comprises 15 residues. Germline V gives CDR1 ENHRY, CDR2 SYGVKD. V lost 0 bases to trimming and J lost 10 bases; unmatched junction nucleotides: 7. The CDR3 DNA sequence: TGTGCCATCAGTGAGTCGAGGTCTAGCGGGGGTTCGCAGTATTTT. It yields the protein CAISESRSSGGSQYF.

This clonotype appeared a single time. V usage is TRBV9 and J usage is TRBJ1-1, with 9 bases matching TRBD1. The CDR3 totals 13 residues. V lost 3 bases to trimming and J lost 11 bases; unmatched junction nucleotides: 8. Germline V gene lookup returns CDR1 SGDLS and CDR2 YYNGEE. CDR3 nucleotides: TGTGCCAGCAGCGCAAGGGACAGGGTGGGCGCTTTCTTT. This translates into CASSARDRVGAFF.

CDR3 bases: TGCAGTGCTAGAGGAGAGGGGAGGGCCTACGAGCAGTACTTC. Protein: CSARGEGRAYEQYF. The V and J genes are TRBV20-1 and TRBJ2-7, with 7 positions matching TRBD2. With V trimmed by 1 base and J by 2 bases, 5 bases remained unmatched. In germline, CDR1 is DFQATT, CDR2 SNEGSKA (reference sequence). This CDR3 is built from 14 residues.

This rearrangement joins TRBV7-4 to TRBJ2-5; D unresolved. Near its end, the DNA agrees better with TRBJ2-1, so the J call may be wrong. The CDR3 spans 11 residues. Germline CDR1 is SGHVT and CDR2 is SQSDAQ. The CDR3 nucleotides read TGTGCCAGCAACTCAGCAGCCGAGCAGTTCTTC. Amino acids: CASNSAAEQFF.